This is a list of T cell receptor beta chains from one sample in a study of control samples from healthy donors and cancer patients. TCRdb keeps only in-frame clones here, not all; method: immunoSEQ multiplex PCR. Of more than 45,000 clones detected, approximately 89% appear once; the ten largest clones hold about 0.93%. Sequenced: PBMCs. These receptors originate from a man aged 25 to 40 with colorectal cancer. Each CDR3 is given with its conserved first and last residue. Fields, in order: V gene, CDR3 protein.

TRBV4-3	CASSQDLGQGADEQFF
TRBV20-1	CSASYSSEQFF
TRBV7-9	CASSPLGQGILTEAFF
TRBV19	CASSIPPGTRGRQFF
TRBV9	CASSVGVGEQGRYF
TRBV6-5	CASSYSRGRDGYTF
TRBV7-2	CASRPQGGSNQPQHF
TRBV9	CASSVGQSSSYNSPLHF
TRBV19	CASSPLQGYSNQPQHF
TRBV20-1	CSASFRGNYGYTF
TRBV27	CASSTTGTEDEQYF
TRBV14	CASSQELGGVSYNEQFF
TRBV11-2	CASSRQVNTEAFF
TRBV5-6	CASSRDRSAKNIQYF
TRBV7-2	CASSSGDGHTDTQYF
TRBV12-3/TRBV12-4	CASSSNDHGYTF
TRBV7-8	CASSLGMRMSENGYTF
TRBV30	CAWTIGQGVYNEQFF
TRBV7-2	CASSWTGFGYTF
TRBV7-8	CASSLGYSIQETQYF
TRBV4-3	CASSQGVEGNTEAFF
TRBV30	CAWSVPDRPPLAFF
TRBV7-2	CASSQDTLNSGNTIYF
TRBV19	CASSIVSTGKYGYTF
TRBV10-1	CASSESGTSGGDFEYF
TRBV7-9	CASSRSDTEAFF
TRBV30	CAWTPGPETQYF
TRBV7-8	CASSLMGRQSNQPQHF
TRBV9	CASSAGVGDSRTEAFF
TRBV27	CASSLYSLGEQFF
TRBV7-9	CASSYKEKAEAFF
TRBV7-9	CASSFYRDYTF
TRBV7-9	CASSLKETQYF
TRBV10-2	CASSENRGYNGYTF
TRBV5-1	CASSWTGTGDNRPFNNSPLHF